A selection of T cell receptor beta chains follows, all from one sample in a study of neoadjuvant anti-PD-1 for oral cavity cancer. Repertoires were generated with immunoSEQ multiplex PCR, while TCRdb's copy carries only in-frame clones and drops some. Of over 15,000 clones listed, roughly 72% are singletons. The sequenced sample was PBMCs, obtained before nivolumab (anti-PD-1) treatment. The origin of the receptors is a person between 40 and 85 years old with oral cavity squamous cell carcinoma. CDR3s include the opening cysteine and the closing phenylalanine or tryptophan. The order of the fields is clone size, V gene, J gene, CDR3 protein. Where a row states a size, it is once, few, many or the class of an expanded clone; other rows omit it.

few	TRBV4-1	TRBJ2-7	CASSQDGRGVGTYEQYF
.	TRBV2	TRBJ2-4	CASSEGTGIIQYF
.	TRBV2	TRBJ1-5	CASSGLDGYNQPQHF
.	TRBV29-1	TRBJ2-1	CSSGQGHYNEQFF
.	TRBV10-3	TRBJ1-5	CASGWGWHQPQHF
.	TRBV19	TRBJ1-5	CASSTRDRDGQPQHF
few	TRBV30	TRBJ1-1	CAWRSSDRGPLAFF
.	TRBV11-2	TRBJ1-1	CASSAREGTEAFF
.	TRBV5-1	TRBJ2-1	CASSWGPGLAYNEQFF
once	TRBV5-5	TRBJ2-2	CASSLTGAGELFF
.	TRBV27	TRBJ2-1	CASSQPGQGNEQFF
.	TRBV28	TRBJ2-3	CASSRAGFTDTQYF
.	TRBV30	TRBJ1-5	CAWSRPGANQPQHF
.	TRBV7-3	TRBJ2-1	CASSLGTGGFNEQFF
.	TRBV7-6	TRBJ2-1	CASSNPQVSSYNEQFF
.	TRBV10-1	TRBJ2-1	CASSEDGMGYNEQFF
.	TRBV6-5	TRBJ2-3	CASSYRGTDTQYF
.	TRBV6-1	TRBJ2-1	CASSVSSAGSYNEQFF
.	TRBV5-6	TRBJ2-5	CASSLPGGGQEETQYF
few	TRBV29-1	TRBJ1-5	CSVQNGGNQPQHF
once	TRBV15	TRBJ1-2	CATSRDRKLGDGYTF
.	TRBV6-1	TRBJ1-2	CASRQQGESGYTF
.	TRBV25-1	TRBJ2-7	CASSLQGASEQYF
.	TRBV27	TRBJ2-7	CASSFLQGATEQYF
.	TRBV30	TRBJ1-5	CAWSGAPNQPQHF
.	TRBV18	TRBJ1-4	CASSPRPDSLDEKLFF
once	TRBV7-9	TRBJ2-1	CASSSEGTSVWKQFF
.	TRBV27	TRBJ1-1	CASSGGLSYEAFF
.	TRBV6-1	TRBJ1-4	CASSPRTGGGEKLFF
once	TRBV7-8	TRBJ2-5	CASSWGLQETQYF
.	TRBV25-1	TRBJ2-7	CASGGGTSGPYEQYF
.	TRBV5-1	TRBJ2-1	CASSLVAGGPYNEQFF
.	TRBV30	TRBJ2-2	CAWSTLTAAGELFF